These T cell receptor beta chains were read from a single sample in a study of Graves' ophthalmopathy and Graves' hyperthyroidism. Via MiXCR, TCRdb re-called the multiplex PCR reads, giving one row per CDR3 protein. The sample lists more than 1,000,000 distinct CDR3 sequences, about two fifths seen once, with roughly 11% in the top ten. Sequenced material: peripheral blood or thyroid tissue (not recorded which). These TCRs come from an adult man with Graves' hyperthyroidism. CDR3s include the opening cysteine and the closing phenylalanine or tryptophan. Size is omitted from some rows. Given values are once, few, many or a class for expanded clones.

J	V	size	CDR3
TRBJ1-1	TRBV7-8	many	CASSLDLGNTEAFF
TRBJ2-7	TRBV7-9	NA	CASSYGGNLEQYF
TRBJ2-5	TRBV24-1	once	CATSAGGLGQETQYF
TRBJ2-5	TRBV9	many	CASSPQGGQGRETQYF
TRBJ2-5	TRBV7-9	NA	CASSLGGAFSKTQYF
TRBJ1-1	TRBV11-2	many	CASSFEGQGNTEAFF
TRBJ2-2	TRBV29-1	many	CSVPLYGNTGELFF
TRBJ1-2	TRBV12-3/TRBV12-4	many	CASGLWAGQGYTF
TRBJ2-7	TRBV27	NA	CASSLGSSGGPQYF
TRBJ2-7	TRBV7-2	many	CASRTGTTYEQYF
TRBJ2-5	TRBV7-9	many	CASTSLASQETQYF
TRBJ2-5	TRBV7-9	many	CASSHARDRSEETQYF
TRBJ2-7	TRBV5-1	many	CASSLASGGPYEQYF
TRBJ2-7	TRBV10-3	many	CAIRTVSSYEQYF
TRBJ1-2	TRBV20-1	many	CSARGLTYGYTF
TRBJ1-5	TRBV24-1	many	CATQAGYSNQPQHF
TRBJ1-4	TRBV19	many	CASSMGQRRPNEKLFF
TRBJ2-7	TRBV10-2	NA	CASSLGTEPSYEQYF
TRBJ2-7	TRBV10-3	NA	CAISESGSLDYYEQYF
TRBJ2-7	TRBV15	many	CATSRVLGVLSYEQYF
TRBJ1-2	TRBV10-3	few	CAMGGRGYGYTF
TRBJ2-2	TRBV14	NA	CASSQGLGRRTGELFF
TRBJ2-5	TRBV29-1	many	CSVTGPNQETQYF
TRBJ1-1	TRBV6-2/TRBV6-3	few	CASSYRSAVTEAFF
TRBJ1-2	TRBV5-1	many	CASSLARRDRDHGYTF
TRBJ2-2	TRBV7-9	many	CASSLGSASGRSGELFF
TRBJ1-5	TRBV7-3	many	CASSSDRDQPQHF
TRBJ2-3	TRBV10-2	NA	CASSEERGYTDTQYF
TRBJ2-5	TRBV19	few	CASSEAGATIQETQYF
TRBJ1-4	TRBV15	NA	CATSTTGIGEKLFF
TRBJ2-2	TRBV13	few	CASRDLKWRGSTGELFF
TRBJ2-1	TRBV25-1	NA	CASSDLSNEQFF
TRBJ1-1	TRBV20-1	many	CSARKEKNTEAFF
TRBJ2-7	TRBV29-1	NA	CSVEGNAASGATYEQYF
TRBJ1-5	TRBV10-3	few	CAISRTPLGSNQPQHF
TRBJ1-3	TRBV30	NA	CAWSVGGRNTIYF
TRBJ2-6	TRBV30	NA	CAWSAGANVLTF
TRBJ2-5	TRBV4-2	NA	CASSQGSGTLGKETQYF
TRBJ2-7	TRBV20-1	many	CSASGLYEQYF
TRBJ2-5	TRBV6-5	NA	CASTKSLRKGLEETQYF
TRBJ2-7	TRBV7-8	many	CASSGGSYEQYF
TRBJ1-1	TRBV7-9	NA	CASSIWGTGALNTEAFF
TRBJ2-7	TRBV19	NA	CGSSMGWAVPTYEQYF
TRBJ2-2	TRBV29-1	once	CSVGDQRGANTGELSW
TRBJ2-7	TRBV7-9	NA	CASSLEGGGNYEQYF